This T cell receptor (beta chain) was found in a study of shared clonotypes between healthy human individuals. Across the study: The study used three CD4 naive, three CD4 memory, two CD8 naive and one CD8 memory plate per donor.

Comments on this clone: The target antigen is unknown.

General study points: Blood was the only sampled material, and tissue repertoires likely differ. All-four-donor shared clonotypes had higher generation probabilities than non-shared clonotypes did.

As defined, naive CD8 cells were CD45RO-negative and positively selected for CCR7, with terminally differentiated effector memory CD45RA+ cells excluded. The CDR3 has 17 amino acids. Germline-derived CDR1 and CDR2 are MNHEY and SMNVEV (reference sequence). J gave up 3 bases and V 6 bases, and 16 bases lay outside the gene matches. Each subset's genomic DNA was shared equally among a number of immunoSEQ plates. Sequencing was performed with immunoSEQ multiplex PCR; in TCRdb, only in-frame clones are kept and a portion is missing. The sample has around 2.1 million clones; about 93% are singletons. The chain uses TRBV27 and TRBJ1-2, with TRBD1 matching 7 bases. The sample consisted of naive CD8+ T cells from PBMCs. The origin of this receptor is a young man in good health. Some clones in this sample may be carry-over from other donors' samples. The CDR3 nucleotides are TGTGCCAGCAGCCGTACTGACAGGGCTGGCGTGGACTATGGCTACACCTTC. Its protein is CASSRTDRAGVDYGYTF.